The present T cell receptor (beta chain) was sequenced within a study of cytomegalovirus exposure and HLA in healthy donors. In its sample, this clone was seen once. Other nucleotide sequences in the sample specify the same CDR3. Libraries were prepared by immunoSEQ multiplex PCR; TCRdb keeps only in-frame clonotypes and omits some of them. The table shows about 260,000 clones, with less than 95% occurring only once. CDR1 SGDLS and CDR2 YYNGEE come from the germline V gene. This CDR3 spans 14 amino acids. The V segment lost 4 bases and the J segment 3 bases; nucleotides outside the gene matches: 4. The specimen was PBMCs. This sequence was found in a woman in her thirties in good health and CMV-seronegative. The chain joins TRBV9 to TRBJ2-7; 10 positions agree with TRBD1. Here the CDR3 DNA reads TGTGCCAGCAGCCCTGGGACAGGGGACTACGAGCAGTACTTC. It codes for CASSPGTGDYEQYF. Full variable domain (missing parts from reference TRBV9 and TRBJ2-7): DSGVTQTPKHLITATGQRVTLRCSPRSGDLSVYWYQQSLDQGLQFLIQYYNGEERAKGNILERFSAQQFPDLHSELNLSSLELGDSALYFCASSPGTGDYEQYFGPGTRLTVT.